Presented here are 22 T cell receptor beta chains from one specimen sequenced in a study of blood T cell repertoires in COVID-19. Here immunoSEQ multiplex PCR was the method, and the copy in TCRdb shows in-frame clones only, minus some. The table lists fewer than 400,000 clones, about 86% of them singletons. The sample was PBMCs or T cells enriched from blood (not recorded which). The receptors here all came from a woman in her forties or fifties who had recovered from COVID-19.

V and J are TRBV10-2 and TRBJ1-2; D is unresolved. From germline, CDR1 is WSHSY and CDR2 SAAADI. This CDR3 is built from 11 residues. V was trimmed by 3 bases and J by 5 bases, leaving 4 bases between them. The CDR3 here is CASSDLYGYTF. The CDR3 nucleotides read TGCGCCAGCAGTGACCTATATGGCTACACCTTC.

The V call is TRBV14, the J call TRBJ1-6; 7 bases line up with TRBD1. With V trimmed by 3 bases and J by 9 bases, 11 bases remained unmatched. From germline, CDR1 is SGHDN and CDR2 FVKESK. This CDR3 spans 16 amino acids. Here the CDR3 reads CASSQRQGMAASPLHF. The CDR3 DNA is TGTGCCAGCAGCCAGAGACAGGGAATGGCAGCTTCACCCCTCCACTTT.

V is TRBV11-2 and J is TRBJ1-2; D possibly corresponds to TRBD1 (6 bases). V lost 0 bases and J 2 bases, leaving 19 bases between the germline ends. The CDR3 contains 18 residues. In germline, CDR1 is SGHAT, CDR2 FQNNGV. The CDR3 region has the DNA TGTGCCAGCAGCTTAGATCAGGTGTGGGGCGGACAGAACTATGGCTACACCTTC. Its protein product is CASSLDQVWGGQNYGYTF.

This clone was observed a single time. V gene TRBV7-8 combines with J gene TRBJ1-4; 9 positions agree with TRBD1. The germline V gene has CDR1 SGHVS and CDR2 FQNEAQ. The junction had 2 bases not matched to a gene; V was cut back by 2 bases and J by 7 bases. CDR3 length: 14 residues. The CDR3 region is CASSLRQGGEKLFF. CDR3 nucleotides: TGTGCCAGCAGCTTACGACAGGGGGGTGAAAAACTGTTTTTT.

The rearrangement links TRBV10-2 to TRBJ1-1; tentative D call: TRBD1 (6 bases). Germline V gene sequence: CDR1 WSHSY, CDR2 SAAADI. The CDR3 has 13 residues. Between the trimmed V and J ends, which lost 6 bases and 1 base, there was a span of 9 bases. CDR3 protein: CASSRGRNTEAFF. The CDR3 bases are TGCGCCAGCAGCAGGGGCAGGAACACTGAAGCTTTCTTT.

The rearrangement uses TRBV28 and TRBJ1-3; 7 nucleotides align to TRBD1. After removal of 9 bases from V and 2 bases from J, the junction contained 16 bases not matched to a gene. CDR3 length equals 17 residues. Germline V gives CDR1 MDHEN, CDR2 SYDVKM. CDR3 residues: CASNGVGTAHPGNTIYF. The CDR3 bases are TGTGCCAGTAATGGGGTGGGGACAGCGCACCCTGGAAACACCATATATTTT.

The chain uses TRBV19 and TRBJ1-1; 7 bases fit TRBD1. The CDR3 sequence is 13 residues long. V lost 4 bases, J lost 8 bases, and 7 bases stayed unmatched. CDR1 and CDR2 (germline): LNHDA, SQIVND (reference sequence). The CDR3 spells CASSRQGILEAFF. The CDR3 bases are TGTGCCAGTAGTAGACAGGGTATATTAGAAGCTTTCTTT.

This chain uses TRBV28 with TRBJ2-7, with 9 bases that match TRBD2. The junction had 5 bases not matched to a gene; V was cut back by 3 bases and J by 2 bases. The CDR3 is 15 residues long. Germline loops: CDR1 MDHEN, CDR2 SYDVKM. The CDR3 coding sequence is TGTGCCAGCAGTTTGTCGCTAGCGGGGACCTACGAGCAGTACTTC. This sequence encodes CASSLSLAGTYEQYF.

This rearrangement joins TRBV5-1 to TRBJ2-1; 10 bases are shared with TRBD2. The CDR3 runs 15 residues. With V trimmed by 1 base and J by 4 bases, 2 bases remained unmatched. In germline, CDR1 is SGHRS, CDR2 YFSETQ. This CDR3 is CASSLLAGDYNEQFF. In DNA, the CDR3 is TGCGCCAGCAGCTTGCTAGCGGGGGATTACAATGAGCAGTTCTTC.

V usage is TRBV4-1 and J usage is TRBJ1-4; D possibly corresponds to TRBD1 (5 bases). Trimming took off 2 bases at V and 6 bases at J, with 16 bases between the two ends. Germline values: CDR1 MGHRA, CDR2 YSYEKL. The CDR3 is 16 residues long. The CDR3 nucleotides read TGCGCCAGCAGCCAACTACTCATGGGGGGGGATGAAAAACTGTTTTTT. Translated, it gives CASSQLLMGGDEKLFF.

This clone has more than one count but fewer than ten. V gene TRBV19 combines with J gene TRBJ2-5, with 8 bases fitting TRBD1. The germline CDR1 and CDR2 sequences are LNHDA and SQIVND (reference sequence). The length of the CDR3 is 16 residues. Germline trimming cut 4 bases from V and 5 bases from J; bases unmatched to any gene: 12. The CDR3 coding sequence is TGTGCCAGTAGTAAAACCGGGACAGGCACGTTCGAGACCCAGTACTTC. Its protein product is CASSKTGTGTFETQYF.

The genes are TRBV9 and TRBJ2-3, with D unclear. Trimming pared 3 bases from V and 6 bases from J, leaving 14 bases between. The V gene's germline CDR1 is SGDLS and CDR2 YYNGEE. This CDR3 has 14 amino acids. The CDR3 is CASSAFPPPDTQYF. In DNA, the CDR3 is TGTGCCAGCAGCGCCTTTCCTCCCCCGGATACGCAGTATTTT.

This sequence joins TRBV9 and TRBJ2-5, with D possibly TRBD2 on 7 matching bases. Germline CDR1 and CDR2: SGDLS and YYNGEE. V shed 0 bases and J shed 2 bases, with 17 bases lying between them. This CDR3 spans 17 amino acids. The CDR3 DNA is TGTGCCAGCAGCGTAGCCCTTCGGGGGGCTCCTCAAGAGACCCAGTACTTC. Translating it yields CASSVALRGAPQETQYF.

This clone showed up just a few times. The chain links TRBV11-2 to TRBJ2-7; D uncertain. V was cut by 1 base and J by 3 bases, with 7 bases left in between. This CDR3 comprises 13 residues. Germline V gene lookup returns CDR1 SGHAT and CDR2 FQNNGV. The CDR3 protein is CASSLVSGYEQYF. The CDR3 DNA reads TGTGCCAGCAGCTTAGTTTCCGGCTACGAGCAGTACTTC.

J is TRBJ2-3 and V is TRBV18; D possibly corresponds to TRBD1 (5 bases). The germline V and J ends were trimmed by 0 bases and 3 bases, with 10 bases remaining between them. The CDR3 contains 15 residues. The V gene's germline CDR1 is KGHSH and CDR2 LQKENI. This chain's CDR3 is CASSPPGQGTDTQYF. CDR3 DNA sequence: TGTGCCAGCTCACCACCGGGTCAGGGAACAGATACGCAGTATTTT.

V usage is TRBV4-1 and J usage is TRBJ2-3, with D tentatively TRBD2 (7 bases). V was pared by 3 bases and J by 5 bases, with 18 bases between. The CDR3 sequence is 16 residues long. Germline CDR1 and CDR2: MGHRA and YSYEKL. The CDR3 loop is CASSQALGGRVDTQYF. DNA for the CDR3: TGCGCCAGCAGCCAGGCCCTCGGGGGGCGCGTAGATACGCAGTATTTT.

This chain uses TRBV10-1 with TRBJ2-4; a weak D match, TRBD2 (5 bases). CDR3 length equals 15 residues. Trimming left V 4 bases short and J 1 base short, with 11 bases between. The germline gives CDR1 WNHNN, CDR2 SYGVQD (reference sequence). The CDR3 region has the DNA TGCGCCAGCAGTGGTCGGGGATGGGCCAAAAACATTCAGTACTTC. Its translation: CASSGRGWAKNIQYF.

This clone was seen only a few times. In DNA form, the CDR3 reads TGTGCCAGCAGCTTTTTCTGTCCCCAAAGGGCGGACTACACAGATACGCAGTATTTT. This translates into CASSFFCPQRADYTDTQYF. The chain combines TRBV7-3 with TRBJ2-3, with D maybe TRBD2 (6 bases). The V end was cut by 3 bases, the J end by 2 bases, with 24 bases between. This CDR3 comprises 19 residues. Germline CDR1 is SGHTA and CDR2 is FQGTGA.

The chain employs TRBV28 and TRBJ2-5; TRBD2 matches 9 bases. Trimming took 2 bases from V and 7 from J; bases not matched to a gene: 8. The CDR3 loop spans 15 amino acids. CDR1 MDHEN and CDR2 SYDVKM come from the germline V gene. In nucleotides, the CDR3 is TGTGCCAGCAGTTTAAGTAGCGGGGGACCCGGGACCCAGTACTTC. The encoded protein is CASSLSSGGPGTQYF.

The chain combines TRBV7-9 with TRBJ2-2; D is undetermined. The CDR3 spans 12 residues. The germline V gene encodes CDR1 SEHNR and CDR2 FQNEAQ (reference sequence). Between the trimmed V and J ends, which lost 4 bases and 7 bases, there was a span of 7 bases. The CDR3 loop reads CASSSPGGELFF. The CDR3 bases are TGTGCCAGCAGCTCCCCCGGCGGGGAGCTGTTTTTT. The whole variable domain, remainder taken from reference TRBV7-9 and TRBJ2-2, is DTGVSQNPRHKITKRGQNVTFRCDPISEHNRLYWYRQTLGQGPEFLTYFQNEAQLEKSRLLSDRFSAERPKGSFSTLEIQRTEQGDSAMYLCASSSPGGELFFGEGSRLTVL.

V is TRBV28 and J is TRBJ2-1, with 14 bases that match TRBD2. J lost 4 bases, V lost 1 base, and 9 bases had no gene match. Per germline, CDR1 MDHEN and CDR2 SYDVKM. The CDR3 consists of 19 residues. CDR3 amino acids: CASSLLGTSGGIPYNEQFF. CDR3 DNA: TGTGCCAGCAGTTTATTGGGGACTAGCGGGGGAATCCCTTACAATGAGCAGTTCTTC.

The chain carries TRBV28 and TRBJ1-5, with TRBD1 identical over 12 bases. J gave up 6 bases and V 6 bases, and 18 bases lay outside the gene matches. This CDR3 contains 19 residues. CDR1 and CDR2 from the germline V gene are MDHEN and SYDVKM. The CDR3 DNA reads TGTGCCAGCAGCCAAATCACCGGGACAGGGGGCGCTCTAAGTCAGCCCCAGCATTTT. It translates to CASSQITGTGGALSQPQHF. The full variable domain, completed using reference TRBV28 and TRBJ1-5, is DVKVTQSSRYLVKRTGEKVFLECVQDMDHENMFWYRQDPGLGLRLIYFSYDVKMKEKGDIPEGYSVSREKKERFSLILESASTNQTSMYLCASSQITGTGGALSQPQHFGDGTRLSIL.